This T cell receptor beta chain was recorded in a study of PD-L1 blockade in urothelial cancer. Anywhere from 1 to 8 samples came from each patient, spanning pretreatment and on-treatment. The method was immunoSEQ multiplex PCR; TCRdb's version includes in-frame clones alone and lacks a portion of them. Of tens of thousands of clones listed, more than 75% were seen once; the top ten hold 3% to 3.5%. Losses at the gene ends were 10 bases for V and 0 bases for J; bases not matched to a gene: 12. Germline lookup yields CDR1 MDHEN and CDR2 SYDVKM. This CDR3 has 17 amino acids. The sequences come from PBMCs, collected around atezolizumab (anti-PD-L1) treatment. The rearrangement joins TRBV28 to TRBJ2-6; 7 bases match TRBD1. The clonotype was recovered from a man aged 65 to 85 with urothelial cancer. For the CDR3, the DNA is TGTGCCACCTCCGGGCCGGGACAGCACTCTGGGGCCAACGTCCTGACTTTC. Translated, it gives CATSGPGQHSGANVLTF.